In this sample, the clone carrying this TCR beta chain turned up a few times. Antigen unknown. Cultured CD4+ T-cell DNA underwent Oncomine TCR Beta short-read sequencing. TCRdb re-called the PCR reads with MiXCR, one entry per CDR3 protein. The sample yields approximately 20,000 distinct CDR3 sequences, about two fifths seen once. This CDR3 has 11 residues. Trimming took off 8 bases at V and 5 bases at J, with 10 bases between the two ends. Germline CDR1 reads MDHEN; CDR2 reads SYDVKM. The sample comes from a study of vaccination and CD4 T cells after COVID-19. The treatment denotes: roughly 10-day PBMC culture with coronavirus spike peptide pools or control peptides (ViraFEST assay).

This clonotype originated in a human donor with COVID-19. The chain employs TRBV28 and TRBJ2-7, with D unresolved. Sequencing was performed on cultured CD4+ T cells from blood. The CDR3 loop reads CASGIRDEQYF. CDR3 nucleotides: TGTGCCAGCGGAATACGGGACGAGCAGTACTTC.